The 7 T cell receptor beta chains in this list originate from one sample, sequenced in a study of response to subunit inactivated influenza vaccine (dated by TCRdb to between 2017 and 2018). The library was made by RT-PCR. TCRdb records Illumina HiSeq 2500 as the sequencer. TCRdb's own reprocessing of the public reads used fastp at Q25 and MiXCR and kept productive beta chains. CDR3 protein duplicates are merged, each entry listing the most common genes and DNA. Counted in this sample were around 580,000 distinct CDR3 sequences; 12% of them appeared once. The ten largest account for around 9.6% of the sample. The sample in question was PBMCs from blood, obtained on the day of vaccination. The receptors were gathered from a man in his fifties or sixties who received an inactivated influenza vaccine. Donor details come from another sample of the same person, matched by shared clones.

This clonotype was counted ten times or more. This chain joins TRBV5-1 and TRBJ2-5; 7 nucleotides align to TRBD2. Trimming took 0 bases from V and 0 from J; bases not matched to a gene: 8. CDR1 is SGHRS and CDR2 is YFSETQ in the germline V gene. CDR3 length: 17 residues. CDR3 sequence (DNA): TGCGCCAGCAGCTTGGAGTCTAGCGGATATCACCAAGAGACCCAGTACTTC. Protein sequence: CASSLESSGYHQETQYF.

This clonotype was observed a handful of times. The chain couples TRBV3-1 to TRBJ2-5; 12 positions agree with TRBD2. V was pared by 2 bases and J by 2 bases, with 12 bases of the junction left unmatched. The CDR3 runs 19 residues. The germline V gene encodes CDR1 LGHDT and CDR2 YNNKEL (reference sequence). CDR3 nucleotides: TGTGCCAGCAGCCAACGAGGACTAGCGGGGCGGCGACCTCAAGAGACCCAGTACTTC. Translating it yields CASSQRGLAGRRPQETQYF.

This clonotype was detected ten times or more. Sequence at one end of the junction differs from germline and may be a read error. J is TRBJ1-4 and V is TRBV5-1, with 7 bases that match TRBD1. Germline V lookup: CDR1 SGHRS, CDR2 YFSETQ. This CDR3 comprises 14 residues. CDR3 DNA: TGTGCCAGCAGCTTGACAGGGACTAATGAAAAACTGTTTTTT. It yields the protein CASSLTGTNEKLFF.

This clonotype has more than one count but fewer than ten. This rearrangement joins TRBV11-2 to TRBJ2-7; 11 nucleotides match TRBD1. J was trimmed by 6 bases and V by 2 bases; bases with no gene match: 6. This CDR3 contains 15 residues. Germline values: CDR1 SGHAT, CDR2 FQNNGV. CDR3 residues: CASSLRRTGGGEQYF. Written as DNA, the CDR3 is TGTGCCAGCAGCTTACGAAGGACAGGGGGCGGCGAGCAGTACTTC.

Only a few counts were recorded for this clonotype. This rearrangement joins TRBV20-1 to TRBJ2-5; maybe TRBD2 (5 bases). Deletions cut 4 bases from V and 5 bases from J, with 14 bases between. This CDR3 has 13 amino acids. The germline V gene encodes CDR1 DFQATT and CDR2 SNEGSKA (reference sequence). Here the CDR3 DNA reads TGCAGTGCTAACCGGGATCCCCAGGAGACCCAGTACTTC. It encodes CSANRDPQETQYF.

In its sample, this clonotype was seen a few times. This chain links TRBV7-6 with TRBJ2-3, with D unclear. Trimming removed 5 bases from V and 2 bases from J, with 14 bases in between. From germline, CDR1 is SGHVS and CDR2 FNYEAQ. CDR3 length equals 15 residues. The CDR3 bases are TGTGCCAGCAGCGCCCGATTGAGAGCCACAGATACGCAGTATTTT. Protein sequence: CASSARLRATDTQYF.

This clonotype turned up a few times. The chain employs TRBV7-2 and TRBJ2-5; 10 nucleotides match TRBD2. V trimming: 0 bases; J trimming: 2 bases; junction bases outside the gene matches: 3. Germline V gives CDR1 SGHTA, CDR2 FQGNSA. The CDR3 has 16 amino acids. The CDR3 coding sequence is TGTGCCAGCAGCTTAGCGCTAGCGGGGGAACAAGAGACCCAGTACTTC. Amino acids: CASSLALAGEQETQYF.